A selection of T cell receptor beta chains follows, all from one sample in a study of cytomegalovirus exposure and HLA in healthy donors. Measured with immunoSEQ multiplex PCR; TCRdb has only the in-frame clones, and not every one. Of 120,000 to 150,000 clones in the sample, 60% to 80% are singletons; the top ten hold 6.5% to 7%. Sequencing was performed on PBMCs. These receptors were obtained from a woman between 35 and 50 years old in good health and CMV-seropositive. The CDR3 runs from the conserved cysteine through the conserved F or W.

cdr3_aa	v_call	j_call
CASTQGGLAGINEQFF	TRBV28	TRBJ2-1
CASSLIGTGRETQYF	TRBV7-3	TRBJ2-5
CAWSVQGFIGQPQHF	TRBV30	TRBJ1-5
CASSVVATNYGYTF	TRBV9	TRBJ1-2
CASRWAAQETQYF	TRBV6-1	TRBJ2-5
CAISPTGSTDTQYF	TRBV10-3	TRBJ2-3
CASSLEPGGDGNIQYF	TRBV5-1	TRBJ2-4
CASSLAYSESYGYTF	TRBV7-9	TRBJ1-2
CASSLEGETYGYTF	TRBV5-1	TRBJ1-2
CASSLDSTNEKLFF	TRBV5-1	TRBJ1-4
CASSPRERRAFF	TRBV5-1	TRBJ1-1
CASSRDSPQPQHF	TRBV28	TRBJ1-5
CASSQTSGSSTDTQYF	TRBV4-1	TRBJ2-3
CAWSPTRTGGYNEQFF	TRBV30	TRBJ2-1
CASSSLGLSSSGANVLTF	TRBV5-4	TRBJ2-6
CASSSGQGAVSEAFF	TRBV28	TRBJ1-1
CASSFSQLETQYF	TRBV7-9	TRBJ2-5
CASSSKRTGDGYTF	TRBV7-9	TRBJ1-2
CASSESRVAGAYEQYF	TRBV10-1	TRBJ2-7
CASSIGLAGHSYEQYF	TRBV5-6	TRBJ2-7
CASSYDRGLNTEAFF	TRBV6-5	TRBJ1-1
CASSRTGGTGELFF	TRBV5-1	TRBJ2-2
CASMRGLDTDTQYF	TRBV6-1	TRBJ2-3
CASSSLTAPGGNTEAFF	TRBV28	TRBJ1-1
CASSQELQMSQGKGGYTF	TRBV4-1	TRBJ1-2
CASSLGLAGEQYF	TRBV11-2	TRBJ2-7
CASSSLAGWGDTQYF	TRBV11-2	TRBJ2-3
CASSSGTGGYVFYEQYF	TRBV5-7	TRBJ2-7
CASRYRVAEELFF	TRBV2	TRBJ2-2
CASSQSPWPGVYNQPQHF	TRBV23-1	TRBJ1-5